Sequencing of this T cell receptor beta chain was carried out in a study of read filtering for tumor transcriptome and immune sequencing. Study details: After DNase treatment, RNA was made into whole-transcriptome libraries. Findings and limits, study-wide: The CD138-negative fraction was mixed bone marrow immune cells, not pure T cells. In IR-seq, single-read clonotypes were around 80% of clonotypes but around 3.4% of reads. Compared with RNA-seq, IR-seq gave much higher clonotype depth and reliability.

Molecular barcoded adaptors covering alpha/delta and beta/gamma chains were used on 400 ng RNA. TCRdb ran MiXCR on the reads and lists one entry per CDR3 protein. The sample holds some 50,000 distinct CDR3 sequences, less than 20% seen once. Concerning this clonotype: Antigen: not known. Because the CDR3 is missing its conserved closing phenylalanine or tryptophan, this is likely a read error.

The CDR3 has 14 amino acids. Germline V CDR1 and CDR2: SGHRS, YFSETQ. The sample taken for sequencing was a population of CD138-negative cells sorted from bone marrow. This clonotype was obtained from a donor at least 40 years old with multiple myeloma. The chain is built from TRBV5-1 and TRBJ1-1; D is ambiguous. CDR3 in amino acids: CANSRDFTATEAFS. Here the CDR3 DNA reads TGCGCCAACAGCAGAGATTTTACAGCGACTGAAGCTTTCTCT.